This T cell receptor (beta chain) emerged from a study of T-cell reconstitution after alpha-beta-depleted transplantation in children. The CDR3 consists of 15 residues. J gave up 1 base and V 3 bases, and 8 bases lay outside the gene matches. Germline assignment: CDR1 SQVTM and CDR2 ANQGSEA. This clonotype was observed many times. Unique molecular identifiers featured in how the TCRbeta library was prepared. In TCRdb, the PCR reads were re-called with MiXCR into one record per CDR3 protein. Altogether 600,000 to 700,000 distinct CDR3 sequences are present, roughly 17% being singletons, with the ten largest covering 1.1%.

Sequenced here: PBMCs from the stem cell graft donor, sampled from the stem cell graft. This clonotype originated in a human donor who donated a stem cell graft to a child with acute myeloid leukemia. The chain has TRBV29-1 and TRBJ2-5, with 7 bases identical to TRBD2. In nucleotides, the CDR3 is TGCAGCGTTGACATCCGGGGGAGGGCCCAAGAGACCCAGTACTTC. It encodes CSVDIRGRAQETQYF.